Listed below are T cell receptor beta chains from one sample, sequenced in a study of cytomegalovirus exposure and HLA in healthy donors. Clones were read by immunoSEQ multiplex PCR, and TCRdb kept only the in-frame ones, dropping some. The table lists around 150,000 clones, 85% to 90% of them singletons, with 4.2% in the top ten. Sequencing was carried out using PBMCs. The receptors were gathered from a man in his late teens or twenties in good health and CMV-seropositive. Both conserved end residues are part of each CDR3. D genes are given only for firm matches. Some rows mark clone size as missing; the rest say once, few, many or name a class of expanded clone.

>TRBD1|-|TRBV28|TRBJ1-5
CASRDGQGLFQPQHF
TGTGCCAGCAGAGATGGACAGGGGCTGTTTCAGCCCCAGCATTTT
>TRBD2|-|TRBV19|TRBJ2-7
CASSPWTSGFPYEQYF
TGTGCCAGTAGTCCCTGGACTAGCGGATTTCCCTACGAGCAGTACTTC
>TRBD1|-|TRBV27|TRBJ2-3
CASRPSTGGTDTQYF
TGTGCCAGCAGACCCTCGACAGGGGGGACGGATACGCAGTATTTT
>-|-|TRBV19|TRBJ1-4
CASSIGAQNEKLFF
TGTGCCAGTAGTATAGGGGCCCAGAATGAAAAACTGTTTTTT
>-|-|TRBV7-2|TRBJ2-5
CASSHRNMQETQYF
TGTGCCAGCAGCCATCGAAACATGCAAGAGACCCAGTACTTC
>-|once|TRBV19|TRBJ1-5
CASSFTTQPQHF
TGTGCCAGTAGTTTCACAACGCAACCCCAGCATTTT
>TRBD2|-|TRBV7-6|TRBJ2-7
CASSQGTGGWYEQYF
TGTGCCAGCAGCCAAGGCACGGGAGGTTGGTACGAGCAGTACTTC
>TRBD2|-|TRBV7-9|TRBJ2-1
CASTPSGYNEQFF
TGTGCCAGCACCCCTAGCGGTTACAATGAGCAGTTCTTC
>-|-|TRBV19|TRBJ2-7
CASSTRRGYYF
TGTGCCAGTAGTACCCGACGGGGATACTACTTC
>-|-|TRBV5-6|TRBJ1-4
CASSLGPGVEKLFF
TGTGCCAGCAGCTTGGGTCCAGGGGTAGAAAAACTGTTTTTT
>TRBD2|few|TRBV19|TRBJ2-3
CASSAAGGYTDTQYF
TGTGCCAGTAGTGCCGCGGGAGGGTACACAGATACGCAGTATTTT
>-|-|TRBV27|TRBJ1-1
CASSVGGSTEAFF
TGTGCCAGCAGTGTCGGGGGTAGCACTGAAGCTTTCTTT
>-|few|TRBV4-2|TRBJ1-2
CASSPKGPAHGYTF
TGTGCCAGCAGCCCTAAGGGGCCAGCACATGGCTACACCTTC
>-|-|TRBV25-1|TRBJ2-5
CAKWLARETQYF
TGTGCCAAGTGGCTAGCCCGAGAGACCCAGTACTTC
>-|once|TRBV6-6|TRBJ2-7
CASSRRQTSYEQYF
TGTGCCAGCAGTCGCCGACAGACCTCCTACGAGCAGTACTTC
>-|-|TRBV28|TRBJ1-2
CASSLSPPYYGYTF
TGTGCCAGCAGCCTCTCCCCCCCGTACTATGGCTACACCTTC
>TRBD2|-|TRBV6-5|TRBJ2-3
CASGRAGTDTQYF
TGTGCCAGCGGGAGGGCGGGTACAGATACGCAGTATTTT
>-|-|TRBV29-1|TRBJ1-5
CSVATGYSNQPQHF
TGCAGCGTCGCGACAGGCTATAGCAATCAGCCCCAGCATTTT
>-|-|TRBV9|TRBJ1-1
CASRREGMNTEAFF
TGTGCCAGCAGGAGGGAGGGGATGAACACTGAAGCTTTCTTT
>-|-|TRBV29-1|TRBJ1-2
CSVEDLELNYGYTF
TGCAGCGTTGAAGATCTTGAGCTTAACTATGGCTACACCTTC
>TRBD1|few|TRBV7-8|TRBJ2-2
CASSSYRGLRTGELFF
TGTGCCAGCAGCTCATACAGGGGGTTGCGCACCGGGGAGCTGTTTTTT
>TRBD1|-|TRBV9|TRBJ1-5
CASSVDGQANQPQHF
TGTGCCAGCAGCGTAGATGGACAGGCCAATCAGCCCCAGCATTTT
>-|-|TRBV2|TRBJ2-7
CASSAGRDVTYEQYF
TGTGCCAGCAGTGCTGGGCGGGACGTGACCTACGAGCAGTACTTC
>TRBD1|-|TRBV5-1|TRBJ1-1
CASSYGQGEAFF
TGCGCCAGCAGCTACGGACAGGGAGAAGCTTTCTTT
>TRBD1|-|TRBV7-9|TRBJ2-7
CASTSWDSSYEQYF
TGTGCCAGCACGAGTTGGGACAGCTCCTACGAGCAGTACTTC
>-|-|TRBV27|TRBJ2-1
CASSLWGGGFYNEQFF
TGTGCCAGCAGTTTATGGGGAGGGGGTTTCTACAATGAGCAGTTCTTC
>TRBD2|-|TRBV5-1|TRBJ2-7
CASSPGLAGGPVHEQYF
TGCGCCAGCAGCCCGGGACTAGCGGGAGGGCCGGTACACGAGCAGTACTTC
>-|-|TRBV7-6|TRBJ2-1
CASSSPTGDSYNEQFF
TGTGCCAGCAGCTCCCCGACGGGAGACTCCTACAATGAGCAGTTCTTC
>TRBD1|-|TRBV4-1|TRBJ2-1
CASSLRDRADEQFF
TGCGCCAGCAGTCTAAGGGACAGGGCGGATGAGCAGTTCTTC
>-|-|TRBV28|TRBJ2-1
CASSLGREFSNEQFF
TGTGCCAGCAGTTTGGGAAGGGAGTTCTCCAATGAGCAGTTCTTC
>-|once|TRBV5-1|TRBJ2-5
CASSWGRRGDETQYF
TGCGCCAGCAGCTGGGGCCGGCGGGGCGATGAGACCCAGTACTTC
>-|-|TRBV29-1|TRBJ2-2
CSVGAENTGELFF
TGCAGCGTGGGGGCGGAGAACACCGGGGAGCTGTTTTTT
>TRBD2|-|TRBV6-1|TRBJ2-7
CASSEWGSGRKFSYEQYF
TGTGCCAGCAGTGAATGGGGCAGCGGGAGGAAATTCTCCTACGAGCAGTACTTC
>-|-|TRBV19|TRBJ2-7
CASSFHDSGYEQYF
TGTGCCAGTAGTTTCCACGACTCCGGATACGAGCAGTACTTC
>-|-|TRBV25-1|TRBJ2-5
CASSEWRAGASQETQYF
TGTGCCAGCAGTGAATGGAGGGCAGGAGCCAGTCAAGAGACCCAGTACTTC
>-|-|TRBV28|TRBJ2-1
CASSPTPGYEQFF
TGTGCCAGCAGTCCGACACCCGGATATGAGCAGTTCTTC
>-|-|TRBV6-6|TRBJ2-3
CASSPGKMYTQYF
TGTGCCAGCAGTCCGGGTAAGATGTATACGCAGTATTTT
>TRBD1|-|TRBV5-1|TRBJ1-4
CASSLLRQGARINEKLFF
TGCGCCAGCAGCTTGCTGCGACAGGGGGCTCGGATAAATGAAAAACTGTTTTTT
>-|-|TRBV5-1|TRBJ2-7
CASSVTGTSYEQYF
TGCGCCAGCAGCGTCACCGGGACTTCCTACGAGCAGTACTTC
>TRBD2|-|TRBV5-1|TRBJ2-3
CASSRGTSGRAGIDTQYF
TGCGCCAGCAGCCGAGGGACTAGCGGGAGGGCAGGGATAGATACGCAGTATTTT
>-|-|TRBV28|TRBJ2-7
CASSLPGSEDYEQYF
TGTGCCAGCAGTTTGCCGGGATCTGAGGACTACGAGCAGTACTTC
>TRBD1|-|TRBV6-5|TRBJ1-1
CASSYSQDRGITEAFF
TGTGCCAGCAGTTACTCCCAGGACAGGGGGATCACTGAAGCTTTCTTT
>-|once|TRBV6-5|TRBJ2-1
CASSYSVGEVNEQFF
TGTGCCAGCAGTTACTCGGTGGGAGAGGTCAATGAGCAGTTCTTC
>-|once|TRBV7-8|TRBJ1-2
CASSISDSSFYGYTF
TGTGCCAGCAGCATATCGGACAGTTCATTCTATGGCTACACCTTC
>-|once|TRBV18|TRBJ2-7
CASSPDSAYEQYF
TGTGCCAGCTCACCGGACTCGGCCTACGAGCAGTACTTC
>-|-|TRBV6-1|TRBJ1-3
CASRISRGSGNTIYF
TGTGCCAGCAGGATATCTCGGGGTTCTGGAAACACCATATATTTT
>TRBD2|-|TRBV2|TRBJ2-1
CASSEGTATSGSANEQFF
TGTGCCAGCAGTGAAGGTACGGCGACTAGCGGGAGCGCAAATGAGCAGTTCTTC
>TRBD1|-|TRBV6-6|TRBJ1-4
CASSYQTGTGGEKLFF
TGTGCCAGCAGTTATCAAACCGGGACAGGAGGCGAAAAACTGTTTTTT
>TRBD1|-|TRBV2|TRBJ2-4
CASTQDRFKNIQYF
TGTGCCAGCACCCAGGACAGGTTTAAAAACATTCAGTACTTC
>-|-|TRBV7-9|TRBJ2-1
CASSFPKTLESANEQFF
TGTGCCAGCAGCTTCCCCAAAACACTAGAGTCGGCCAATGAGCAGTTCTTC
>-|-|TRBV19|TRBJ2-1
CATNAGHYNEQFF
TGTGCCACTAATGCCGGACATTACAATGAGCAGTTCTTC
>TRBD2|-|TRBV6-5|TRBJ2-3
CASRGLAGRTDTQYF
TGTGCCAGCAGAGGGCTAGCGGGACGCACAGATACGCAGTATTTT
>TRBD1|-|TRBV14|TRBJ1-3
CASSQDHRGRNTIYF
TGTGCCAGCAGCCAAGACCACAGGGGACGAAACACCATATATTTT
>TRBD1|-|TRBV10-3|TRBJ2-1
CAISAGTGGYNEQFF
TGTGCCATCAGTGCCGGGACAGGGGGTTACAATGAGCAGTTCTTC
>-|-|TRBV6-1|TRBJ1-2
CASSEAGEGRGYGYTF
TGTGCCAGCAGTGAAGCCGGGGAGGGGCGCGGATATGGCTACACCTTC
>-|-|TRBV5-1|TRBJ1-1
CASSLGSFDRNTEAFF
TGCGCCAGCAGCTTGGGTTCTTTCGACAGAAACACTGAAGCTTTCTTT
>-|-|TRBV28|TRBJ1-2
CASSLQLNGYTF
TGTGCCAGCAGTTTACAACTAAATGGCTACACCTTC